This T cell receptor beta chain was obtained from a study of graft-versus-host responses after intestinal transplantation. Study in general: As for transplant type, recipients had multivisceral, liver-intestinal, or isolated intestinal grafts. Every transplant recipient was induced with anti-thymocyte globulin, then maintained on tacrolimus and steroids for about 3 years.

Whole-study results and caveats: Individuals who had graft-donor T cell macrochimerism had allografts that showed high graft-versus-host to host-versus-graft clonal ratios. Early post-transplant HvG declines tracked with peak circulating GvH clone levels.

The CDR3 covers 14 residues. V lost 0 bases and J lost 0, with 6 bases in between. Germline V CDR1 and CDR2: SGHRS, YFSETQ. Note on this clone: Its antigen is not identified.

Libraries were prepared by immunoSEQ multiplex PCR; TCRdb keeps only in-frame clonotypes and omits some of them. The data contain around 30,000 clones, around 94% of them seen just once; the ten biggest clones take up less than 0.75%. The chain is built from TRBV5-1 and TRBJ1-1; D is uncertain. The source was PBMCs, collected around 63 days after intestinal transplant. The TCR comes from a human patient who received an intestinal transplant, so some T cells may come from the graft donor. The CDR3 region is CASSLVLMNTEAFF. The CDR3 DNA follows: TGCGCCAGCAGCTTGGTTCTAATGAACACTGAAGCTTTCTTT.